One sample yielded the 28 T cell receptor beta chains listed below, sequenced in a study of blood T cell repertoires in COVID-19. Sequencing used immunoSEQ multiplex PCR; TCRdb keeps in-frame clones, though not all of them. The sample lists under 200,000 clones, approximately 91% occurring once. The sequencing input was peripheral blood. Receptor source: a man aged 18 to 29 with COVID-19, enrolled during active disease.

The chain combines TRBV29-1 with TRBJ2-7; TRBD2 is a possible D gene (6 bases). V lost 7 bases and J 7 bases, leaving 23 bases between the germline ends. This CDR3 is 14 amino acids long. The germline gives CDR1 SQVTM, CDR2 ANQGSEA. CDR3 sequence: CSALYSGATREQYF. The CDR3 DNA is TGCAGCGCCCTCTATAGCGGCGCAACGAGGGAGCAGTACTTC.

The chain recombines TRBV15 with TRBJ2-3; D gene ambiguous. Trimming took 4 bases from V and 5 from J, leaving 10 bases between them. Per the germline V gene, CDR1 is LNHNV and CDR2 is YYDKDF (reference sequence). The CDR3 contains 13 residues. The CDR3 bases are TGTGCCACCAGCACAAACACAGTAGATACGCAGTATTTT. This codes for CATSTNTVDTQYF. The full variable domain, with the rest looked up from reference TRBV15 and TRBJ2-3, is DAMVIQNPRYQVTQFGKPVTLSCSQTLNHNVMYWYQQKSSQAPKLLFHYYDKDFNNEADTPDNFQSRRPNTSFCFLDIRSPGLGDTAMYLCATSTNTVDTQYFGPGTRLTVL.

The CDR3 loop reads CASSFLRRERVNEQFF. The CDR3 nucleotides are TGTGCCAGCAGCTTCCTTAGACGGGAGCGGGTCAATGAGCAGTTCTTC. The V call is TRBV7-3, the J call TRBJ2-1, with a tentative D call TRBD2 (6 bases). Trimming pared 3 bases from V and 6 bases from J, leaving 18 bases between. Germline values: CDR1 SGHTA, CDR2 FQGTGA. CDR3 size: 16 residues. Filled out from reference TRBV7-3 and TRBJ2-1, the complete variable domain reads GAGVSQTPSNKVTEKGKYVELRCDPISGHTALYWYRQSLGQGPEFLIYFQGTGAADDSGLPNDRFFAVRPEGSVSTLKIQRTERGDSAVYLCASSFLRRERVNEQFFGPGTRLTVL.

The chain has TRBV3-1 (or the pseudogene TRBV3-2) and TRBJ1-2; D ambiguous. This CDR3 spans 15 amino acids. Germline V gives CDR1 LGHDT, CDR2 YNNKEL (reference sequence). Trimming left V 2 bases short and J 1 base short, with 11 bases between. CDR3 amino acids: CASSQNRRDNYGYTF. In DNA, the CDR3 is TGTGCCAGCAGCCAAAACAGAAGAGATAACTATGGCTACACCTTC.

The chain uses TRBV6-5 and TRBJ1-2, with D perhaps TRBD1 (5 bases). Germline V CDR1 and CDR2: MNHEY, SVGAGI. This CDR3 is 14 amino acids long. Trimming took 6 bases from V and 1 from J, leaving 12 bases between them. Written as DNA, the CDR3 is TGTGCCAGCAGACCCCCGGGGGGTAACTATGGCTACACCTTC. Its protein product is CASRPPGGNYGYTF.

The J gene is TRBJ1-1, the V gene TRBV7-3; maybe TRBD1 (5 bases). Germline V CDR1 and CDR2: SGHTA, FQGTGA. Trimming removed 5 bases at V and 4 bases at J, with 17 bases between. The CDR3 contains 15 residues. The CDR3 protein is CASSPAIGGRTEAFF. The CDR3 nucleotides read TGTGCCAGCAGCCCCGCAATCGGGGGTCGCACTGAAGCTTTCTTT.

This chain connects TRBV24-1 to TRBJ2-3, with TRBD1 as a possible D gene (6 bases). The CDR3 totals 17 residues. The germline V gene has CDR1 KGHDR and CDR2 SFDVKD. Trimming took 4 bases from V and 2 from J, leaving 18 bases between them. Written as DNA, the CDR3 is TGTGCCACCAGTGACCCCCATAAAGGGACACCCACAGATACGCAGTATTTT. It encodes CATSDPHKGTPTDTQYF.

V and J are TRBV5-1 and TRBJ1-1; TRBD1 matches at 7 bases. The V gene end was trimmed by 4 bases and the J gene end by 11 bases; junction bases not matched to a gene: 11. This CDR3 region has 13 residues. CDR1 and CDR2 (germline): SGHRS, YFSETQ. For the CDR3, the DNA is TGCGCCAGCAGCGAAGACACAGGGGCGCATGCTTTCTTT. It is translated as CASSEDTGAHAFF.

V and J are TRBV27 and TRBJ2-7, with a possible D match to TRBD2 (7 bases). Trimming pared 5 bases from V and 0 bases from J, leaving 20 bases between. Per germline, CDR1 MNHEY and CDR2 SMNVEV (reference sequence). CDR3 size: 17 residues. For the CDR3, the DNA is TGTGCCAGCAGTCTAGGGGGAGGGCCATACGACTCCTACGAGCAGTACTTC. Translating it yields CASSLGGGPYDSYEQYF.

This clone showed up just once. The V and J genes are TRBV9 and TRBJ2-2; 16 bases agree with TRBD2. V dropped 2 bases and J dropped 5; count of bases not matched to a gene: 6. The germline V gene has CDR1 SGDLS and CDR2 YYNGEE. This CDR3 comprises 18 residues. The CDR3 loop reads CASSVGTSGRALTGELFF. The CDR3 DNA follows: TGTGCCAGCAGCGTCGGGACTAGCGGGAGGGCGTTGACCGGGGAGCTGTTTTTT.

The J gene is TRBJ2-2, the V gene TRBV4-3; D might be TRBD2 (5 bases). V lost 3 bases and J 5 bases, leaving 13 bases between the germline ends. The CDR3 has 15 amino acids. Germline V CDR1 and CDR2: LGHNA, YSLEER. The chain's CDR3 is CASSQKRGFTGELFF. DNA of the CDR3: TGCGCCAGCAGCCAGAAAAGAGGGTTTACCGGGGAGCTGTTTTTT.

V and J are TRBV5-1 and TRBJ2-2; 8 nucleotides align to TRBD2. J lost 8 bases, V lost 0 bases, and 3 bases had no gene match. The length of the CDR3 is 14 residues. From germline, CDR1 is SGHRS and CDR2 YFSETQ. The CDR3 DNA follows: TGCGCCAGCAGCTTGGAGACTAGCGCTGGGGAGCTGTTTTTT. Translation: CASSLETSAGELFF.

The chain combines TRBV6-5 with TRBJ1-1; the match to TRBD1 covers 7 bases. Germline lookup yields CDR1 MNHEY and CDR2 SVGAGI. The J segment lost 4 bases and the V segment lost 2 bases, leaving 10 bases of the junction unmatched. This CDR3 is 16 amino acids long. The DNA for the CDR3 is TGTGCCAGCAGTTACCTCTCGGGACAGTTTTTCACTGAAGCTTTCTTT. This translates into CASSYLSGQFFTEAFF.

V and J are TRBV5-1 and TRBJ2-1, with 7 positions matching TRBD2. The CDR3 is 15 residues long. Germline V gene sequence: CDR1 SGHRS, CDR2 YFSETQ. Trimming took 0 bases from V and 7 from J; bases not matched to a gene: 7. CDR3 sequence (DNA): TGCGCCAGCAGCTTGGACGGGAGGTCAATTAATGAGCAGTTCTTC. As protein: CASSLDGRSINEQFF.

J is TRBJ2-1 and V is TRBV29-1, with no clear D. The ends were cut back, 3 bases at V and 9 bases at J, with 12 bases in the middle. This CDR3 has 12 amino acids. Germline CDR1 and CDR2: SQVTM and ANQGSEA. The chain's CDR3 is CSVDDVRAEQFF. In nucleotides, the CDR3 is TGCAGCGTTGATGATGTGAGAGCTGAGCAGTTCTTC.

In its sample, this clone was seen a few times. V gene TRBV7-9 combines with J gene TRBJ1-1, with a tentative D call TRBD1 (5 bases). Deletions cut 5 bases from V and 2 bases from J, with 15 bases between. Germline CDR1 is SEHNR and CDR2 is FQNEAQ (reference sequence). The CDR3 sequence is 15 residues long. The CDR3 DNA sequence: TGTGCCAGCAGCCCGGACGGGACTCCCAACACTGAAGCTTTCTTT. It is translated as CASSPDGTPNTEAFF.

Written as DNA, the CDR3 is TGCGCCAGCAGCTCGGACCCTGGGACATCCTACGAGCAGTACTTC. Encoded protein: CASSSDPGTSYEQYF. This sequence joins TRBV5-1 and TRBJ2-7, with D perhaps TRBD1 (6 bases). Per germline, CDR1 SGHRS and CDR2 YFSETQ. This CDR3 has 15 residues. Trimming shortened V by 3 bases and J by 1 base, and 14 bases separated the two germline ends.

This sequence joins TRBV19 and TRBJ2-1; 12 bases are a match to TRBD2. Germline values: CDR1 LNHDA, CDR2 SQIVND (reference sequence). V dropped 10 bases and J dropped 6; count of bases not matched to a gene: 10. The CDR3 consists of 15 residues. Written as DNA, the CDR3 is TGTGCCACCCAGTCCCTAGCGGGAGGGCCCAATGAGCAGTTCTTC. It translates to CATQSLAGGPNEQFF.

The chain recombines TRBV11-3 with TRBJ2-1; TRBD2 agrees at 7 bases. After removal of 0 bases from V and 8 bases from J, the junction contained 1 base not matched to a gene. CDR3 length equals 13 residues. CDR1 is SGHNT, CDR2 YENEEA, per germline. Written as DNA, the CDR3 is TGTGCCAGCAGCTTAGAAGCGGGGTATGAGCAGTTCTTC. Encoded protein: CASSLEAGYEQFF.

The chain is built from TRBV6-2 or TRBV6-3 and TRBJ1-2, with TRBD1 as a possible D gene (6 bases). The length of the CDR3 is 14 residues. V was pared by 5 bases and J by 4 bases, with 14 bases between. Looked up from germline, CDR1 is MNHEY and CDR2 is SVGEGT. The CDR3 DNA sequence: TGTGCCAGCAGTACGCACAGGGTATCCTATGGCTACACCTTC. Residues: CASSTHRVSYGYTF.

This rearrangement joins TRBV24-1 to TRBJ1-5, with TRBD1 matching 10 bases. CDR3 size: 16 residues. V lost 4 bases to trimming and J lost 4 bases; unmatched junction nucleotides: 6. Germline V CDR1 and CDR2: KGHDR, SFDVKD. CDR3: CATSESGTGENQPQHF. The CDR3 DNA reads as TGTGCCACCAGTGAATCCGGGACAGGGGAAAATCAGCCCCAGCATTTT.

The gene calls are TRBV4-3 and TRBJ2-3; D remains unclear. The CDR3 extends over 14 amino acids. Germline V gives CDR1 LGHNA, CDR2 YSLEER. V gave up 2 bases and J gave up 2 bases, with 8 bases separating them. The CDR3 nucleotides read TGCGCCAGCAGCCAACCAGGTTACACAGATACGCAGTATTTT. It codes for CASSQPGYTDTQYF.

V is TRBV9 and J is TRBJ1-2; 8 nucleotides line up with TRBD1. In germline, CDR1 is SGDLS, CDR2 YYNGEE. V shed 5 bases and J 2 bases; nucleotides not matched to a gene: 2. This CDR3 is built from 13 residues. The CDR3 DNA is TGTGCCAGCAGGGACAGGGTAAACTATGGCTACACCTTC. Translation: CASRDRVNYGYTF. Full variable domain (remainder filled in from reference TRBV9 and TRBJ1-2): DSGVTQTPKHLITATGQRVTLRCSPRSGDLSVYWYQQSLDQGLQFLIQYYNGEERAKGNILERFSAQQFPDLHSELNLSSLELGDSALYFCASRDRVNYGYTFGSGTRLTVV.

This chain uses TRBV6-5 with TRBJ2-7, with TRBD1 matching 9 bases. Germline V CDR1 and CDR2: MNHEY, SVGAGI. The V segment lost 6 bases and the J segment 4 bases; nucleotides outside the gene matches: 10. CDR3 length: 15 amino acids. In nucleotides, the CDR3 is TGTGCCAGCAGACCCACAGGGGGCGCGGGGTACGAGCAGTACTTC. Its protein is CASRPTGGAGYEQYF.

The V and J genes are TRBV9 and TRBJ2-3, with 10 bases lining up with TRBD1. Germline V gene sequence: CDR1 SGDLS, CDR2 YYNGEE. Trimming removed 4 bases from V and 4 bases from J; junction bases left unmatched: 12. The CDR3 covers 17 residues. CDR3 loop: CASSPAPLGQGSDTQYF. DNA of the CDR3: TGTGCCAGCAGCCCAGCACCGCTGGGACAGGGGTCAGATACGCAGTATTTT.

The chain recombines TRBV7-8 with TRBJ1-1; 7 nucleotides line up with TRBD1. CDR3 length equals 15 residues. Germline CDR1 SGHVS, CDR2 FQNEAQ. The V gene end was trimmed by 0 bases and the J gene end by 6 bases; junction bases not matched to a gene: 7. CDR3 residues: CASSLAKGAQSEAFF. The CDR3, as DNA: TGTGCCAGCAGCTTAGCGAAGGGGGCGCAGTCTGAAGCTTTCTTT.

The genes are TRBV19 and TRBJ2-5; D unclear. The germline V and J ends were trimmed by 3 bases and 5 bases, with 19 bases remaining between them. The length of the CDR3 is 16 residues. The germline V gene encodes CDR1 LNHDA and CDR2 SQIVND (reference sequence). The CDR3 bases are TGTGCCAGTAGTATTAGTTCGGCGGTCCCCCGTGAGACCCAGTACTTC. As protein: CASSISSAVPRETQYF. Supplemented by reference TRBV19 and TRBJ2-5, the full variable domain reads DGGITQSPKYLFRKEGQNVTLSCEQNLNHDAMYWYRQDPGQGLRLIYYSQIVNDFQKGDIAEGYSVSREKKESFPLTVTSAQKNPTAFYLCASSISSAVPRETQYFGPGTRLLVL.

The chain employs TRBV30 and TRBJ1-1, with unresolved D. V dropped 3 bases and J dropped 3 bases, with 11 bases sitting between them. The germline V gene encodes CDR1 GTSNPN and CDR2 SVGIG (reference sequence). The CDR3 is made up of 13 amino acids. The CDR3 DNA follows: TGTGCCTGGAGGCCTCTTCGGGACACTGAAGCTTTCTTT. It is translated as CAWRPLRDTEAFF.